This paragraph reports one T cell receptor (beta chain). Random hexamers primed reverse transcription of about 0.45 to 1 ug RNA. The immunoSEQ assay covered 54 Vbeta and 13 Jbeta segments for CDR3. TCRdb re-called the immunoSEQ multiplex PCR reads with MiXCR, one entry per CDR3 protein. The sample consists of tens of thousands of distinct CDR3 sequences, about 95% of them appearing once. Germline lookup yields CDR1 MNHEY and CDR2 SMNVEV (reference sequence). The CDR3 contains 16 residues. Trimming removed 1 base from V and 3 bases from J; junction bases left unmatched: 9. In Susac syndrome patients, recently defined diagnostic criteria for definite or probable disease were met. The data were taken from a study of CD8 T cells in Susac syndrome. Overall study: Active disease was present in over 5 of the sequenced Susac syndrome patients, whereas roughly eight of them were in remission.

The sequence was obtained from a human donor with Susac syndrome. The sample comprised CD4+ T cells from PBMCs. This rearrangement joins TRBV27 to TRBJ2-7, with 7 bases lining up with TRBD1. CDR3 sequence (DNA): TGTGCCAGCAGTTTATTTCTAGGGGGCGCGGTCTACGAGCAGTACTTC. It is translated as CASSLFLGGAVYEQYF.